This entry describes one TCR beta chain. Unique molecular identifiers were used in preparing the TCRbeta library. TCRdb called the PCR reads again in MiXCR, with one record for every CDR3 protein. Of some 590,000 distinct CDR3 sequences in the sample, about 10% were seen once. Trimming cost V 7 bases and J 1 base, with 12 bases left between them. Germline lookup yields CDR1 SGHTA and CDR2 FQGNSA. The CDR3 consists of 14 residues. The sample originates from a study of T-cell reconstitution after alpha-beta-depleted transplantation in children. V is TRBV7-2 and J is TRBJ2-3; no firm D call. The starting material was PBMCs from the stem cell graft donor, obtained from the stem cell graft. This clonotype was sampled from a human donor who donated a stem cell graft to a child with acute myeloid leukemia. DNA of the CDR3: TGTGCCAGCACCACTGACGCCGGCACAGATACGCAGTATTTT. Encoded protein: CASTTDAGTDTQYF.